These 29 T cell receptor beta chains originate from one sample sequenced in a study of blood T cell repertoires in COVID-19. TCRdb's copy holds only in-frame clones and misses some; the assay was immunoSEQ multiplex PCR. This repertoire shows a few hundred thousand clones, roughly 90% found once; its top ten account for under 4.5%. The specimen was peripheral blood. All receptors derive from a woman aged 45-65 years with active or convalescent COVID-19.

V and J are TRBV18 and TRBJ1-4; 8 nucleotides agree with TRBD1. Germline V lookup: CDR1 KGHSH, CDR2 LQKENI. This CDR3 is built from 15 residues. J was trimmed by 5 bases and V by 3 bases; bases with no gene match: 5. In nucleotides, the CDR3 is TGTGCCAGCTCACCTCCTGACAGGGGAAATGAAAAACTGTTTTTT. This gives the protein CASSPPDRGNEKLFF.

This clone was recorded a few times. V gene TRBV4-3 combines with J gene TRBJ1-3, with D uncertain. Germline V lookup: CDR1 LGHNA, CDR2 YSLEER. V was cut by 1 base and J by 0 bases, with 10 bases left in between. The CDR3 runs to 16 residues. DNA for the CDR3: TGCGCCAGCAGCCAAGGGGAGGGCTTCTCTGGAAACACCATATATTTT. Translation: CASSQGEGFSGNTIYF.

The chain recombines TRBV10-3 with TRBJ1-1; 11 bases fit TRBD1. From germline, CDR1 is ENHRY and CDR2 SYGVKD. CDR3 size: 15 residues. V shed 7 bases, J shed 2 bases, and the junction held 6 bases outside the gene matches. For the CDR3, the DNA is TGTGCCATCAAGAAGGACAGGGGGCGAAACACTGAAGCTTTCTTT. This codes for CAIKKDRGRNTEAFF.

This rearrangement joins TRBV27 to TRBJ1-1; D is ambiguous. CDR1 is MNHEY and CDR2 is SMNVEV in the germline V gene (reference sequence). The CDR3 extends over 13 amino acids. V lost 2 bases, J lost 5 bases, and 9 bases lay in between. Here the CDR3 reads CASSLLSGTEAFF. The DNA of the CDR3 is TGTGCCAGCAGTTTACTTTCGGGGACTGAAGCTTTCTTT.

This chain links TRBV25-1 with TRBJ1-2, with no clear D. Germline V gives CDR1 MGHDK, CDR2 SYGVNS. This CDR3 spans 14 amino acids. The V end was cut by 5 bases, the J end by 4 bases, with 14 bases between. The CDR3 loop is CASSSGEHLYGYTF. CDR3 in DNA: TGTGCCAGCAGTTCGGGAGAGCACCTCTATGGCTACACCTTC.

The chain employs TRBV28 and TRBJ1-1, with 12 nucleotides matching TRBD1. V gave up 4 bases and J gave up 7 bases; unmatched junction bases: 7. Germline V gene sequence: CDR1 MDHEN, CDR2 SYDVKM. The CDR3 sequence is 15 residues long. CDR3 residues: CASSSRGQGAVEAFF. The CDR3, as DNA: TGTGCCAGCAGTTCCCGGGGACAGGGGGCCGTTGAAGCTTTCTTT.

The chain has TRBV9 and TRBJ2-7, with 7 positions matching TRBD1. The trim removed 4 bases at V and 0 bases at J, leaving 7 bases unmatched. Germline V gives CDR1 SGDLS, CDR2 YYNGEE. The CDR3 contains 15 residues. In DNA form, the CDR3 reads TGTGCCAGCAGCCCCAGCCCAGGGGGCTCCTACGAGCAGTACTTC. Translated, it gives CASSPSPGGSYEQYF.

This clone was picked up one time. This chain connects TRBV7-9 to TRBJ1-3, with no clear D. CDR1 is SEHNR, CDR2 FQNEAQ, per germline (reference sequence). The germline V and J ends were trimmed by 6 bases and 4 bases, with 16 bases remaining between them. The length of the CDR3 is 15 residues. In DNA form, the CDR3 reads TGTGCCAGCAGGCCAGAACTAAGATTCGGAAACACCATATATTTT. Protein sequence: CASRPELRFGNTIYF. The full variable domain, in which reference TRBV7-9 and TRBJ1-3 provide the parts outside the CDR3, is DTGVSQNPRHKITKRGQNVTFRCDPISEHNRLYWYRQTLGQGPEFLTYFQNEAQLEKSRLLSDRFSAERPKGSFSTLEIQRTEQGDSAMYLCASRPELRFGNTIYFGEGSWLTVV.

This clone was recorded only once. The chain recombines TRBV15 with TRBJ1-1, with D perhaps TRBD1 (6 bases). Germline CDR1 LNHNV, CDR2 YYDKDF (reference sequence). The CDR3 has 13 amino acids. Trimming left V 6 bases short and J 2 bases short, with 10 bases between. CDR3 in DNA: TGTGCCACCAGGGGACACCTTAACACTGAAGCTTTCTTT. Protein sequence: CATRGHLNTEAFF.

CDR3 nucleotide sequence: TGTGCCAGCAGCTTTCCCCTAGCGGTTTACAATGAGCAGTTCTTC. Translating it yields CASSFPLAVYNEQFF. The rearrangement uses TRBV13 and TRBJ2-1, with TRBD2 matching over 7 bases. Unmatched junction bases numbered 6, after V lost 3 bases and J lost 4 bases. The CDR3 has 15 residues. Germline V gene lookup returns CDR1 PRHDT and CDR2 FYEKMQ (reference sequence).

This sequence joins TRBV30 and TRBJ2-7, with TRBD1 matching 11 bases. The CDR3 spans 15 residues. V dropped 1 base and J dropped 3; count of bases not matched to a gene: 5. Germline values: CDR1 GTSNPN, CDR2 SVGIG (reference sequence). DNA for the CDR3: TGTGCCTGGAGTGCCGGGACAGGGGGAGTCTACGAGCAGTACTTC. Its protein product is CAWSAGTGGVYEQYF.

In its sample, this clone was seen once. The CDR3 DNA reads TGTGCCAGCAGCCACCTTACCGGGACAGGTACCTCTGGAAACACCATATATTTT. Translating it yields CASSHLTGTGTSGNTIYF. The V and J genes are TRBV14 and TRBJ1-3, with TRBD1 matching over 8 bases. Germline V gene data show CDR1 as SGHDN and CDR2 as FVKESK. With 3 bases clipped from V and 0 bases from J, the junction kept 10 bases outside the gene matches. This CDR3 is built from 18 residues.

The chain employs TRBV4-3 and TRBJ2-2; tentatively, D is TRBD1 (5 bases). The CDR3 runs to 15 residues. Germline CDR1 LGHNA, CDR2 YSLEER. V was pared by 0 bases and J by 2 bases, with 7 bases between. The CDR3 spells CASSQDRANTGELFF. CDR3 nucleotide sequence: TGCGCCAGCAGCCAAGACAGGGCTAACACCGGGGAGCTGTTTTTT.

This chain links TRBV6-5 with TRBJ1-2; 12 bases fit TRBD1. There are 14 residues in the CDR3. Trimming removed 10 bases from V and 8 bases from J; junction bases left unmatched: 11. CDR1 is MNHEY, CDR2 SVGAGI, per germline. The CDR3 loop reads CAIAPGQGAGGYTF. The CDR3 region has the DNA TGTGCCATCGCCCCGGGACAGGGGGCGGGGGGCTACACCTTC.

This sequence joins TRBV6-1 and TRBJ1-1; tentative D call: TRBD1 (5 bases). The CDR3 is 13 amino acids. In germline, CDR1 is MNHNS, CDR2 SASEGT. The germline V and J ends were trimmed by 2 bases and 10 bases, with 14 bases remaining between them. The CDR3 coding sequence is TGTGCCAGCAGTGAAAAGGGGCAAGAGTCAGCTTTCTTT. The encoded protein is CASSEKGQESAFF.

J is TRBJ2-7 and V is TRBV12-3 or TRBV12-4; D not resolved. V dropped 8 bases and J dropped 9 bases, with 20 bases sitting between them. The CDR3 length is 13 residues. CDR3: CASSVDPYSWQYF. The CDR3 nucleotides read TGTGCCAGCTCCGTCGACCCGTATAGCTGGCAGTACTTC.

This clone was detected only once. This chain links TRBV9 with TRBJ2-5, with 8 positions matching TRBD2. V lost 3 bases to trimming and J lost 1 base; unmatched junction nucleotides: 8. Germline-derived CDR1 and CDR2 are SGDLS and YYNGEE. This CDR3 has 16 amino acids. Written as DNA, the CDR3 is TGTGCCAGCAGCGCACCCAGCGGGGGATCCCAAGAGACCCAGTACTTC. Translating gives CASSAPSGGSQETQYF.

The genes are TRBV5-8 and TRBJ1-1; D is possibly TRBD1 (6 bases). V was cut by 4 bases and J by 6 bases, with 13 bases left in between. Germline V gene data show CDR1 as SGHTS and CDR2 as YDEGEE. The CDR3 length is 13 residues. CDR3 residues: CASSLQGAAEAFF. Written as DNA, the CDR3 is TGTGCCAGCAGCCTACAGGGTGCGGCTGAAGCTTTCTTT.

The V call is TRBV4-1, the J call TRBJ1-2; D unresolved. The CDR3 spans 14 residues. The V end was cut by 1 base, the J end by 2 bases, with 8 bases between. Germline assignment: CDR1 MGHRA and CDR2 YSYEKL. The CDR3 sequence is CASSQVAENYGYTF. CDR3 nucleotides: TGCGCCAGCAGCCAAGTTGCGGAGAACTATGGCTACACCTTC.

The CDR3 region is CASRPQGLETDTQYF. CDR3 in DNA: TGTGCCAGTCGGCCTCAGGGACTAGAAACAGATACGCAGTATTTT. This sequence joins TRBV2 and TRBJ2-3, with 8 nucleotides matching TRBD2. The CDR3 length is 15 residues. V trimming: 9 bases; J trimming: 3 bases; junction bases outside the gene matches: 11. Germline CDR1 and CDR2: SNHLY and FYNNEI.

The rearrangement uses TRBV27 and TRBJ2-1, with D unresolved. The CDR3 contains 11 residues. The germline gives CDR1 MNHEY, CDR2 SMNVEV (reference sequence). Trimming left V 8 bases short and J 3 bases short, with 5 bases between. CDR3 in DNA: TGTGCCAGCTACGGCTACAATGAGCAGTTCTTC. Its translation: CASYGYNEQFF.

The sample holds one count of this clone. The chain has TRBV5-1 and TRBJ2-1; 10 bases match TRBD1. This CDR3 has 16 residues. Trimming removed 3 bases from V and 7 bases from J; junction bases left unmatched: 10. Germline V lookup: CDR1 SGHRS, CDR2 YFSETQ. The DNA for the CDR3 is TGCGCCAGCAGCTGGAGGACAGGGGGGAAGTCTAATGAGCAGTTCTTC. It yields the protein CASSWRTGGKSNEQFF.

This clone was picked up one time. The chain joins TRBV7-2 to TRBJ2-1, with D unresolved. Germline CDR1 and CDR2: SGHTA and FQGNSA. V lost 1 base to trimming and J lost 15 bases, with 13 bases between them. This CDR3 has 12 amino acids. CDR3 DNA sequence: TGTGCCAGCAGCTTAGATGTCTCTAGTGGGTTCTTC. Its translation: CASSLDVSSGFF.

This chain joins TRBV20-1 and TRBJ1-1; 8 nucleotides align to TRBD1. V lost 3 bases to trimming and J lost 3 bases; unmatched junction nucleotides: 12. The germline V gene encodes CDR1 DFQATT and CDR2 SNEGSKA (reference sequence). The CDR3 is 16 residues long. The CDR3 loop is CSASHGQGSIDTEAFF. In DNA form, the CDR3 reads TGCAGTGCTAGTCACGGACAGGGCTCGATCGACACTGAAGCTTTCTTT.

This clone was found once. This chain connects TRBV10-3 to TRBJ2-1; possible D gene TRBD2, 7 bases. Trimming removed 6 bases at V and 8 bases at J, with 17 bases between. Germline V CDR1 and CDR2: ENHRY, SYGVKD. CDR3 size: 14 residues. The CDR3 is CAIRGGASSDEQFF. CDR3 nucleotides: TGTGCCATCAGGGGGGGGGCATCCTCCGATGAGCAGTTCTTC.

The rearrangement links TRBV27 to TRBJ1-6; 7 nucleotides align to TRBD1. CDR1 MNHEY and CDR2 SMNVEV come from the germline V gene (reference sequence). There are 17 residues in the CDR3. V lost 6 bases to trimming and J lost 0 bases; unmatched junction nucleotides: 8. The CDR3 loop reads CASRRLTGSSYNSPLHF. The CDR3 bases are TGTGCCAGCAGGCGGCTGACAGGGAGCTCCTATAATTCACCCCTCCACTTT.

The chain uses TRBV6-2 or TRBV6-3 and TRBJ2-3; no reliable D call. This CDR3 is 17 amino acids long. CDR1 and CDR2 (germline): MNHEY, SVGEGT. V was shortened by 4 bases and J by 3 bases, with 20 bases between the two germline ends. This chain's CDR3 is CASSLILVNFGTDTQYF. In nucleotides, the CDR3 is TGTGCCAGCAGTTTAATATTGGTTAATTTCGGGACAGATACGCAGTATTTT.

V usage is TRBV25-1 and J usage is TRBJ2-3; TRBD2 matches at 9 bases. Germline V gene sequence: CDR1 MGHDK, CDR2 SYGVNS. This CDR3 region has 15 residues. After removal of 3 bases from V and 6 bases from J, the junction contained 7 bases not matched to a gene. The CDR3 loop reads CASSDSSSGADTQYF. The DNA for the CDR3 is TGTGCCAGCAGTGACTCTTCTAGCGGGGCGGATACGCAGTATTTT.

This rearrangement joins TRBV5-4 to TRBJ2-1, with a possible D match to TRBD2 (6 bases). The CDR3 contains 12 residues. Deletions cut 6 bases from V and 8 bases from J, with 12 bases between. CDR1 and CDR2 from the germline V gene are SGHNT and YYREEE (reference sequence). The CDR3 loop reads CASTSASDEQFF. The DNA for the CDR3 is TGTGCCAGCACTTCAGCTAGCGATGAGCAGTTCTTC. Full variable domain (missing parts from reference TRBV5-4 and TRBJ2-1): ETGVTQSPTHLIKTRGQQVTLRCSSQSGHNTVSWYQQALGQGPQFIFQYYREEENGRGNFPPRFSGLQFPNYSSELNVNALELDDSALYLCASTSASDEQFFGPGTRLTVL.